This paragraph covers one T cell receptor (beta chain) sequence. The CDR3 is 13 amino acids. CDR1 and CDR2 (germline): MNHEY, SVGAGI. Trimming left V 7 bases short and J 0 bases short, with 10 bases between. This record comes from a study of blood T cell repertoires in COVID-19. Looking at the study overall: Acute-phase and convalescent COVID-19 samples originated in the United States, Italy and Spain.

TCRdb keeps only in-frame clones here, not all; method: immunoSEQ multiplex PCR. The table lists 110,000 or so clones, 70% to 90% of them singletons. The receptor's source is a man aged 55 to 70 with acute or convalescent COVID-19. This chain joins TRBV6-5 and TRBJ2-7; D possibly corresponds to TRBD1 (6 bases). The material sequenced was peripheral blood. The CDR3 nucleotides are TGTGCCAGCACCGGACAGAACTCCTACGAGCAGTACTTC. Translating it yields CASTGQNSYEQYF.